This TCR beta chain was found in a study of blood T cells in healthy people across ages. As to this clonotype: One junction end does not reproduce the germline sequence, and a read error may be involved.

This CDR3 has 15 amino acids. Germline loops: CDR1 SGHRS, CDR2 YFSETQ. Through a sample-barcoded 5' primer and a J-beta primer mix, a second PCR was run for 7 to 11 cycles. TCRdb fed the 5' RACE reads into MiXCR, producing one record per CDR3 protein. The sample comprises approximately 730,000 distinct CDR3 sequences, about 48% of which are singletons, and about 42% rests with the top ten. Sequencing was carried out using blood. The chain has TRBV5-1 and TRBJ2-5; no definite D call. This clonotype originated in a man older than 75 in good health. CDR3 region: CAGSLKLAYQETQYF. CDR3 nucleotides: TGCGCCGGCAGCTTGAAACTTGCGTACCAAGAGACCCAGTACTTC.